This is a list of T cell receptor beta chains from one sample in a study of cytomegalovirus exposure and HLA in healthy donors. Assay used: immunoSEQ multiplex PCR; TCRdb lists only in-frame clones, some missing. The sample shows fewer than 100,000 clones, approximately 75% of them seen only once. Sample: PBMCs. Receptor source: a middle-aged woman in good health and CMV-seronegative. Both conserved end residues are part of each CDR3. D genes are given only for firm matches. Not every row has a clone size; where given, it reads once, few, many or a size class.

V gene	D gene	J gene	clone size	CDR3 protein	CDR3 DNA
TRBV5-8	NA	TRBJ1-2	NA	CASSLLRFRAGEGYTF	TGTGCCAGCAGCTTGTTACGGTTCCGGGCAGGGGAGGGCTACACCTTC
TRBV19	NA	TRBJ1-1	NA	CASSIGGRVNTEAFF	TGTGCCAGTAGTATAGGGGGCAGGGTGAACACTGAAGCTTTCTTT
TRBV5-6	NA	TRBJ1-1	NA	CASSSTGFIRNTEAFF	TGTGCCAGCAGCTCAACAGGATTTATTAGGAACACTGAAGCTTTCTTT
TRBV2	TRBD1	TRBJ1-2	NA	CARRQGAGGYTF	TGTGCCAGGCGACAGGGGGCAGGCGGCTACACCTTC
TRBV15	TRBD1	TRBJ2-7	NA	CATSGDRGSYEQYF	TGTGCCACCAGCGGGGACAGGGGATCCTACGAGCAGTACTTC
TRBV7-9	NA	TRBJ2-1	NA	CASSQGPGRRGEQFF	TGTGCCAGCAGCCAAGGACCTGGGCGGAGGGGTGAGCAGTTCTTC
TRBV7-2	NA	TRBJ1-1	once	CASSSRLNTEAFF	TGTGCCAGCAGCTCCAGATTGAACACTGAAGCTTTCTTT
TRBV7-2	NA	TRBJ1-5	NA	CASSLANGLNQPQHF	TGTGCCAGCAGCTTAGCAAATGGCCTCAATCAGCCCCAGCATTTT
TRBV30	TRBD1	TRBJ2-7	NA	CAWRTRQGVKYEQYF	TGTGCCTGGAGAACCAGACAGGGGGTCAAATACGAGCAGTACTTC
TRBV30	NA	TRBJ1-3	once	CAWSRGGSGNTIYF	TGTGCCTGGAGTCGGGGTGGTTCTGGAAACACCATATATTTT
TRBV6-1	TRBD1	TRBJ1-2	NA	CASTLDREGYTF	TGTGCCAGCACCTTGGACAGGGAGGGCTACACCTTC